This entry lists 3 T cell receptor beta chains sequenced from one sample in a study of T cells in Graves' hyperthyroidism and ophthalmopathy. The TCR beta CDR3 regions underwent amplification using RNA transcripts as the source. Initially, a first-round RT-PCR of the TCR CDR3 employed the HTBI primer set. Each CDR3 protein is one row after TCRdb ran MiXCR on the multiplex PCR reads. The repertoire holds some 490,000 distinct CDR3 sequences, with 20% to 25% as singletons. The sequenced material came from blood. These receptors all come from a woman aged 70-85 years with Graves' ophthalmopathy.

The chain has TRBV28 and TRBJ1-1; D perhaps matches TRBD1 (6 bases). The CDR3 has 12 residues. V lost 11 bases and J lost 5, with 15 bases in between. Germline CDR1 and CDR2: MDHEN and SYDVKM. The CDR3 sequence: CASRGPLTEAFF. The CDR3 coding sequence is TGTGCCTCTCGGGGGCCGTTGACTGAAGCTTTCTTT.

The sample holds many counts of this clonotype. The J gene is TRBJ2-1, the V gene TRBV2; 7 positions agree with TRBD1. The CDR3 loop spans 11 amino acids. In germline, CDR1 is SNHLY, CDR2 FYNNEI. With V trimmed by 7 bases and J by 10 bases, 4 bases remained unmatched. CDR3 nucleotides: TGTGCCAGCAACAACAGGGGCGAGCAGTTCTTC. As protein: CASNNRGEQFF.

This rearrangement joins TRBV7-8 to TRBJ2-7; D not certain. Trimming took 1 base from V and 6 from J, leaving 10 bases between them. Germline CDR1 and CDR2: SGHVS and FQNEAQ. The CDR3 has 13 amino acids. For the CDR3, the DNA is TGTGCCAGCAGCTTAGAGGTAGCCGCCGAGCAGTACTTC. Amino acid sequence: CASSLEVAAEQYF.